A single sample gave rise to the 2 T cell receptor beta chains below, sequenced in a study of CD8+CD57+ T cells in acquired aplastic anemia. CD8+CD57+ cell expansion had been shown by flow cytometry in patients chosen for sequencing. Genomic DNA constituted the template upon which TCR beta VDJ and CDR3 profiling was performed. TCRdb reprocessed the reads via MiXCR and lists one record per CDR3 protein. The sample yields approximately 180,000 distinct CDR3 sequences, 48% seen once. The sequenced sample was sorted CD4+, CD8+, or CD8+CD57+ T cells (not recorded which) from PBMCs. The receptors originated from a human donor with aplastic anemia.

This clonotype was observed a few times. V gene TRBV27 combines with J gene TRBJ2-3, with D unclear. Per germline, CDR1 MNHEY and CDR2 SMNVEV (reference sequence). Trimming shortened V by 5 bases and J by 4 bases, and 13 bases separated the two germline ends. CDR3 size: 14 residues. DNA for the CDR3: TGTGCCAGCAGTCCGACCACAGCCCCAGATACGCAGTATTTT. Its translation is CASSPTTAPDTQYF.

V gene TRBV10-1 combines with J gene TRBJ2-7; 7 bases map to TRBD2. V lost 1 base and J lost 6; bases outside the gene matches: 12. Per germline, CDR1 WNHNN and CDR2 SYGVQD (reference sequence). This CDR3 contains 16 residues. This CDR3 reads CASSEYDAGVAVEQYF. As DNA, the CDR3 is TGCGCCAGCAGTGAGTACGATGCGGGAGTTGCGGTCGAGCAGTACTTC.